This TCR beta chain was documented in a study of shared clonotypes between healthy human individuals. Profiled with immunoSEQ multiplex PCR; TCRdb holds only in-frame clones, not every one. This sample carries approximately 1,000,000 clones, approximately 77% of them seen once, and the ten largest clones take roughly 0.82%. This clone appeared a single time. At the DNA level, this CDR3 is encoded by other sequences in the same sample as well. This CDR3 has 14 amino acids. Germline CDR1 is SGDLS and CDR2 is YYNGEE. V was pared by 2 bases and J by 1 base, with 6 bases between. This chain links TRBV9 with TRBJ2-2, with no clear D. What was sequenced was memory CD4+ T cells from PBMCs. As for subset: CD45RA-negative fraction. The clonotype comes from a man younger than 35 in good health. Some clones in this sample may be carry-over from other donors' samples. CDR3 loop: CASSVALNTGELFF. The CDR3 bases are TGTGCCAGCAGCGTCGCACTGAACACCGGGGAGCTGTTTTTT.